This T cell receptor (beta chain) is drawn from a study of graft-versus-host responses after intestinal transplantation. Processing of graft tissue released intraepithelial and lamina propria lymphocytes. After removal of 7 bases from V and 0 bases from J, the junction contained 2 bases not matched to a gene. This CDR3 spans 15 amino acids. Germline CDR1 ENHRY, CDR2 SYGVKD. The protocol was immunoSEQ multiplex PCR, while the TCRdb copy is restricted to in-frame clones and leaves out a portion. The table includes nearly 15,000 clones, roughly 60% detected once. Source: ileum tissue, taken 524 days after transplant. The rearrangement uses TRBV10-3 and TRBJ2-3; 12 bases are shared with TRBD2. This clonotype was sampled from a human patient who received an intestinal transplant, so some T cells may come from the graft donor. Written as DNA, the CDR3 is TGTGCCATCACTAGCGGGGGGGCTAGCACAGATACGCAGTATTTT. Its protein product is CAITSGGASTDTQYF.